These 20 T cell receptor beta chains originate from one sample sequenced in a study of T-cell reconstitution after alpha-beta-depleted transplantation in children. Molecular barcoding with unique molecular identifiers was used for the TCRbeta library. TCRdb re-called the PCR reads with MiXCR, one entry per CDR3 protein. Here the sample spans about 830,000 distinct CDR3 sequences, about 15% being singletons. This material consisted of PBMCs, mostly from graft donor cells, taken 360 days after TCRalphabeta/CD19-depleted stem cell transplant. These TCRs come from a male patient between 10 and 17 years old who had a stem cell transplant for acute lymphoblastic leukemia, so the T cells may come from the graft donor.

J is TRBJ2-2 and V is TRBV29-1; D is undetermined. The CDR3 has 12 residues. V shed 3 bases and J shed 8 bases, with 10 bases lying between them. CDR1 and CDR2 (germline): SQVTM, ANQGSEA. The CDR3 here is CSVDRTSGELFF. The CDR3 coding sequence is TGCAGCGTTGATCGGACGTCGGGGGAGCTGTTTTTT.

The sample holds many counts of this clonotype. This rearrangement joins TRBV12-3 or TRBV12-4 to TRBJ2-3; D may be TRBD2 (6 bases). The CDR3 length is 17 residues. Trimming left V 2 bases short and J 6 bases short, with 21 bases between. The CDR3 coding sequence is TGTGCCAGCAGTTTAAGGAACCGGGGGTCCGCTGTGGATACGCAGTATTTT. Residues: CASSLRNRGSAVDTQYF.

The rearrangement joins TRBV12-3 or TRBV12-4 to TRBJ1-2; no firm D call. The germline V and J ends were trimmed by 5 bases and 3 bases, with 13 bases remaining between them. The CDR3 covers 14 residues. The CDR3 protein is CASSPLTADYGYTF. CDR3 nucleotides: TGTGCCAGCAGTCCCCTTACCGCTGACTATGGCTACACCTTC.

The CDR3 DNA reads as TGTGCCAGCAGTTTTAACAGGTTTGGGGAGCAGTTCTTC. Protein product: CASSFNRFGEQFF. This chain uses TRBV27 with TRBJ2-1; tentative D call: TRBD1 (5 bases). In germline, CDR1 is MNHEY, CDR2 SMNVEV (reference sequence). The CDR3 extends over 13 amino acids. V was shortened by 3 bases and J by 10 bases, with 13 bases between the two germline ends.

The chain employs TRBV10-3 and TRBJ2-7, with a weak D call TRBD2 (6 bases). The CDR3 loop spans 12 amino acids. V gave up 4 bases and J gave up 3 bases, with 7 bases separating them. The germline V gene encodes CDR1 ENHRY and CDR2 SYGVKD. The CDR3 sequence: CAISGGVYEQYF. The CDR3 DNA is TGTGCCATCAGTGGGGGGGTCTACGAGCAGTACTTC.

This clonotype was seen only a few times. The rearrangement joins TRBV27 to TRBJ2-3; D gene uncertain. The V gene's germline CDR1 is MNHEY and CDR2 SMNVEV (reference sequence). V was trimmed by 8 bases and J by 2 bases, leaving 20 bases between them. The CDR3 is 16 amino acids. The DNA of the CDR3 is TGTGCCAGCTCATCGAGCCCCCAAATCATCACAGATACGCAGTATTTT. This encodes CASSSSPQIITDTQYF.

The sample holds many counts of this clonotype. The genes are TRBV24-1 and TRBJ1-2; TRBD1 might be the D (6 bases). Per germline, CDR1 KGHDR and CDR2 SFDVKD. This CDR3 contains 14 residues. Deletions cut 4 bases from V and 2 bases from J, with 10 bases between. The CDR3 nucleotides are TGTGCCACCAGTGACCCTGACAGGAACTATGGCTACACCTTC. Protein product: CATSDPDRNYGYTF.

This clonotype turned up a few times. This chain joins TRBV12-3 or TRBV12-4 and TRBJ2-3; the match to TRBD2 covers 12 bases. This CDR3 is built from 16 residues. V dropped 9 bases and J dropped 3; count of bases not matched to a gene: 10. CDR3 region: CASRSPGTSGTDTQYF. Written as DNA, the CDR3 is TGTGCCAGTCGGTCCCCCGGGACTAGCGGGACAGATACGCAGTATTTT.

This clonotype occurred a few times. The V call is TRBV20-1, the J call TRBJ2-7; 9 nucleotides align to TRBD2. In germline, CDR1 is DFQATT, CDR2 SNEGSKA (reference sequence). The CDR3 has 16 residues. The junction had 11 bases not matched to a gene; V was cut back by 2 bases and J by 3 bases. CDR3 sequence (DNA): TGCAGTGCTAGAAGAGCGGGAGGAAACAAATTCTACGAGCAGTACTTC. Translated, it gives CSARRAGGNKFYEQYF.

This clonotype has just a few counts. V gene TRBV12-3 or TRBV12-4 combines with J gene TRBJ1-2; TRBD1 might be the D (6 bases). There are 15 residues in the CDR3. Trimming left V 5 bases short and J 8 bases short, with 21 bases between. In DNA, the CDR3 is TGTGCCAGCAGTCCCTTACAGGGCCCCCAGGGAGGCTACACCTTC. This codes for CASSPLQGPQGGYTF.

This chain uses TRBV5-1 with TRBJ2-3; possible D gene TRBD1, 6 bases. Deletions cut 3 bases from V and 2 bases from J, with 19 bases between. Germline assignment: CDR1 SGHRS and CDR2 YFSETQ. The CDR3 spans 17 residues. The chain's CDR3 is CASSSRGASGSTDTQYF. The CDR3 DNA reads as TGCGCCAGCAGCTCCAGGGGTGCCTCCGGGTCCACAGATACGCAGTATTTT.

This clonotype occurred a few times. This chain joins TRBV5-1 and TRBJ2-1, with 10 bases that match TRBD2. The CDR3 totals 14 residues. V gave up 4 bases and J gave up 7 bases; unmatched junction bases: 5. Germline V gives CDR1 SGHRS, CDR2 YFSETQ. This CDR3 is CASSAGLAQNEQFF. The CDR3 nucleotides are TGCGCCAGCAGCGCGGGACTAGCGCAAAATGAGCAGTTCTTC.

This clonotype has at least ten counts. The chain employs TRBV5-1 and TRBJ2-4, with 9 bases aligning to TRBD1. This CDR3 has 17 residues. The trim removed 4 bases at V and 2 bases at J, leaving 10 bases unmatched. Looked up from germline, CDR1 is SGHRS and CDR2 is YFSETQ. The CDR3 DNA sequence: TGCGCCAGCAGCCATACCGGGACAGGGTCGACCAAAAACATTCAGTACTTC. This codes for CASSHTGTGSTKNIQYF.

The chain couples TRBV5-6 to TRBJ1-6; 8 bases map to TRBD1. Germline CDR1 reads SGHDT; CDR2 reads YYEEEE. The CDR3 is 17 amino acids. With V trimmed by 0 bases and J by 7 bases, 9 bases remained unmatched. The CDR3 is CASSLGQGTLRNSPLHF. CDR3 bases: TGTGCCAGCAGCTTGGGACAGGGGACCCTTAGGAATTCACCCCTCCACTTT.

CDR3 in DNA: TGTGCCAGCAGACCAACAGCTCAAGAGACCCAGTACTTC. Protein product: CASRPTAQETQYF. The chain recombines TRBV12-3 or TRBV12-4 with TRBJ2-5; no reliable D call. The ends were cut back, 6 bases at V and 2 bases at J, with 10 bases in the middle. This CDR3 is built from 13 residues.

The chain joins TRBV4-2 to TRBJ2-7; D is perhaps TRBD1 (5 bases). The CDR3 loop spans 14 amino acids. The germline V and J ends were trimmed by 0 bases and 3 bases, with 9 bases remaining between them. Germline CDR1 reads LGHNA; CDR2 reads YNFKEQ. The CDR3 DNA sequence: TGTGCCAGCAGCCAAGAATACAGGTTCTACGAGCAGTACTTC. This sequence encodes CASSQEYRFYEQYF.

This clonotype was seen only a few times. The chain combines TRBV27 with TRBJ1-4; weak D call: TRBD1 (5 bases). CDR1 MNHEY and CDR2 SMNVEV come from the germline V gene (reference sequence). V gave up 5 bases and J gave up 4 bases, with 14 bases separating them. The CDR3 runs to 15 residues. CDR3 bases: TGTGCCAGCAGTGTCGTAAGGGGTTATAATGAAAAACTGTTTTTT. Translation gives CASSVVRGYNEKLFF.

This clonotype was seen just once. At one end the junction does not follow the germline gene, possibly because of a read error. This rearrangement joins TRBV12-3 or TRBV12-4 to TRBJ2-4; D unclear. This CDR3 spans 12 amino acids. The CDR3 nucleotides are TGTGCCAGCAGTTTACCCCCTGCCAAGTTGATCTTC. Amino acid sequence: CASSLPPAKLIF.

This chain links TRBV7-9 with TRBJ1-4, with D uncertain. Germline lookup yields CDR1 SEHNR and CDR2 FQNEAQ (reference sequence). This CDR3 region has 12 residues. Trimming stripped 5 bases from V and 8 bases from J, with 9 bases between. For the CDR3, the DNA is TGTGCCAGCAGCGAGCGCCAAGAAAAACTGTTTTTT. This translates into CASSERQEKLFF. Looking up the rest from reference TRBV7-9 and TRBJ1-4 gives the full variable domain: DTGVSQNPRHKITKRGQNVTFRCDPISEHNRLYWYRQTLGQGPEFLTYFQNEAQLEKSRLLSDRFSAERPKGSFSTLEIQRTEQGDSAMYLCASSERQEKLFFGSGTQLSVL.

The V and J genes are TRBV4-2 and TRBJ2-7; 9 nucleotides match TRBD2. Looked up from germline, CDR1 is LGHNA and CDR2 is YNFKEQ. The CDR3 covers 17 residues. Trimming removed 0 bases from V and 0 bases from J; junction bases left unmatched: 6. Here the CDR3 DNA reads TGTGCCAGCAGCCAAGAGGAGGGAGCGGGAGGCTCCTACGAGCAGTACTTC. Amino acid sequence: CASSQEEGAGGSYEQYF.